The present entry profiles one T cell receptor beta chain with its context. Its specificity is not known. Hyperthyroidism was considered stable when no ophthalmopathy appeared within 18 months of follow-up. Exclusion covered patients with other autoimmune diseases or uncontrolled infections (as well as pregnancy or lactation). The data originate from a study of Graves' ophthalmopathy and Graves' hyperthyroidism. Broader study findings: Most clonotypes expanded in thyroid above 0.001 frequency were present in blood too.

Germline-derived CDR1 and CDR2 are MNHEY and SVGEGT. The CDR3 runs 15 residues. Trimming shortened V by 2 bases and J by 7 bases, and 15 bases separated the two germline ends. RNA transcripts provided the template for amplifying TCR beta CDR3 regions. HTBI primers were used in a first-round RT-PCR, which preceded a second-round multiplex PCR. TCRdb re-called the multiplex PCR reads with MiXCR, one entry per CDR3 protein. The sample holds 620,000 or so distinct CDR3 sequences; 20% to 25% are singletons and the top ten take around 6.5%. Sequenced sample: peripheral blood. This receptor was obtained from a woman aged 18-29 years with stable Graves' hyperthyroidism. Some clones in this sample may be carry-over from other donors' samples. This chain links TRBV6-2 or TRBV6-3 with TRBJ1-5; D perhaps matches TRBD1 (5 bases). The CDR3, as DNA: TGTGCCAGCAGTTACCCCGGGAGGGGTGTCCAGCCCCAGCATTTT. Amino acids: CASSYPGRGVQPQHF.